The clone carrying this T cell receptor beta chain was counted a few times. Trimming shortened V by 1 base and J by 10 bases, and 7 bases separated the two germline ends. This CDR3 region has 11 residues. CDR1 is SGHTA, CDR2 FQGNSA, per germline. The record originates from a study of beta chain features in type 1 diabetes. Expressed TCRB transcripts were sequenced because the entire RNA isolate underwent reverse transcription. TCRdb keeps only in-frame clones here, not all; method: immunoSEQ multiplex PCR. Of some 410,000 clones listed, over 9.5% are singletons. The sequence was collected from a woman in her late teens or twenties in good health. The chain is built from TRBV7-2 and TRBJ2-5; D remains ambiguous. Sequencing used naive CD4+ T cells from blood. CDR3 amino acids: CASSLGIGQYF. The CDR3 bases are TGTGCCAGCAGCTTAGGCATTGGCCAGTACTTC.